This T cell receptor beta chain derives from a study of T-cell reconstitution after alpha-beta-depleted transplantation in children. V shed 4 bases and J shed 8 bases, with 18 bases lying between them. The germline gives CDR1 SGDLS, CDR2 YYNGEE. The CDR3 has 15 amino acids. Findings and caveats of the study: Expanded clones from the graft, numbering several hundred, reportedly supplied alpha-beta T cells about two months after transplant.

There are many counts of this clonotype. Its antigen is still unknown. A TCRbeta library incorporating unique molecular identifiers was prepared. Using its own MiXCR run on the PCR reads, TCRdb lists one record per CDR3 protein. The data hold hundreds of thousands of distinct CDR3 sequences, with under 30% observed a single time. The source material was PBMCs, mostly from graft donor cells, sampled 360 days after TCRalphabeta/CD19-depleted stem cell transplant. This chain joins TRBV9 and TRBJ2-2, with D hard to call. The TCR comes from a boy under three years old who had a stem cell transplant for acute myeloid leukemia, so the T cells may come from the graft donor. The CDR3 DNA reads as TGTGCCAGCAGCCCCCCGGACCGAAGTCCGGGGGAGCTGTTTTTT. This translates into CASSPPDRSPGELFF.